This T cell receptor (beta chain) stems from a study of T cell changes during pregnancy in multiple sclerosis. The assay was immunoSEQ multiplex PCR, and TCRdb's table has in-frame clones only and misses some. The table has over 30,000 clones, around 92% seen once. From germline, CDR1 is SGHRS and CDR2 YFSETQ. V was pared by 3 bases and J by 0 bases, with 8 bases of the junction left unmatched. The CDR3 has 17 amino acids. Sequencing used CD4+ T cells from peripheral blood mononuclear cells, obtained in the third trimester of pregnancy. This sequence joins TRBV5-1 and TRBJ2-1; TRBD2 aligns across 8 bases. This TCR was recovered from a female donor with multiple sclerosis, enrolled in a pregnancy study. The CDR3 sequence is CASSSGLVLSSYNEQFF. The CDR3, as DNA: TGCGCCAGCAGCTCGGGACTAGTTCTTTCCTCCTACAATGAGCAGTTCTTC.